These T cell receptor beta chains were read from a single sample in a study of CD8 T cells in ankylosing spondylitis. TCRdb analysed the 5' RACE reads with MiXCR anew, one entry per CDR3 protein. The sample includes under 250,000 distinct CDR3 sequences, roughly a third seen only once; the top ten take approximately 4.4%. The sequenced sample was blood, either unsorted or a sorted T cell fraction (not recorded which). These TCRs come from a male donor with ankylosing spondylitis or in good health (not recorded which). Both conserved end residues are part of each CDR3. D genes are given only for firm matches. Part of the rows lack a size; the others show once, few, many or a class for expanded clones.

TRBJ2-1 few TRBV5-4 15 - CASSRRESSYNEQFF TGTGCCAGCTCGAGACGGGAAAGCTCCTACAATGAGCAGTTCTTC
TRBJ2-7 few TRBV6-1 15 - CASRKLLRDHYEQYF TGTGCCAGCAGGAAGCTACTCCGGGACCACTACGAGCAGTACTTC
TRBJ2-2 - TRBV5-6 17 - CASSFSRTEPYTGELFF TGTGCCAGCAGCTTCTCCAGGACGGAGCCCTACACCGGGGAGCTGTTTTTT
TRBJ2-1 few TRBV12-3/TRBV12-4 16 TRBD2 CASSLAPSGGGAEQFF TGTGCCAGCAGTTTGGCCCCTAGCGGGGGGGGCGCTGAGCAGTTCTTC
TRBJ2-7 few TRBV5-6 14 - CASSFEDSPYEQYF TGTGCCAGCAGCTTTGAGGATTCCCCCTACGAGCAGTACTTC
TRBJ1-1 - TRBV7-8 14 - CASSLVLGSAEAFF TGTGCCAGCAGCTTAGTGTTGGGGTCGGCTGAAGCTTTCTTT
TRBJ1-5 - TRBV20-1 14 - CSATSRGFNQPQHF TGCAGTGCTACCTCTCGGGGATTCAATCAGCCCCAGCATTTT
TRBJ2-1 few TRBV7-2 13 - CASSFPQVDEQFF TGTGCCAGCAGCTTTCCACAGGTCGATGAGCAGTTCTTC
TRBJ1-1 few TRBV19 14 - CASSPTAWNTEAFF TGTGCCAGTAGTCCGACGGCGTGGAACACTGAAGCTTTCTTT
TRBJ2-3 many TRBV29-1 12 - CSVDSGTDTQYF TGCAGCGTTGATAGCGGCACAGATACGCAGTATTTT
TRBJ2-3 - TRBV20-1 17 TRBD2 CSARALTSGGLWDTQYF TGCAGTGCTAGAGCGTTGACTAGCGGGGGGTTATGGGATACGCAGTATTTT
TRBJ2-1 many TRBV6-4 13 - CASSTGPNNEQFF TGTGCCAGCAGTACCGGGCCCAACAATGAGCAGTTCTTC
TRBJ1-2 - TRBV29-1 12 - CSVEGNAYGYTF TGCAGCGTTGAAGGGAACGCCTATGGCTACACCTTC
TRBJ1-5 many TRBV7-6 17 - CASSPSDGPYSNQPQHF TGTGCCAGCAGCCCCTCGGACGGCCCTTATAGCAATCAGCCCCAGCATTTT
TRBJ2-3 - TRBV27 13 - CASSTGATDTQYF TGTGCCAGCAGTACGGGGGCCACAGATACGCAGTATTTT
TRBJ2-7 - TRBV27 14 - CASSDQGKPYEQYF TGTGCCAGCAGTGACCAGGGAAAACCCTACGAGCAGTACTTC
TRBJ2-2 - TRBV18 13 - CASSPEGFGELFF TGTGCCAGCTCACCGGAAGGCTTCGGGGAGCTGTTTTTT
TRBJ2-7 few TRBV27 11 - CASSSPGEQYF TGTGCCAGCAGTTCCCCGGGCGAGCAGTACTTC